Sequencing of this T cell receptor beta chain was carried out in a study of vaccination and CD4 T cells after COVID-19. Germline V gene data show CDR1 as SGHRS and CDR2 as YFSETQ. The length of the CDR3 is 14 residues. Trimming cost V 4 bases and J 4 bases, with 13 bases left between them. Treatment denoted: roughly ten-day PBMC culture with coronavirus spike peptide pools or control peptides (ViraFEST assay). Gathered ahead of the COVID-19 pandemic (2011-2018) were the CD4+ T cells of the unexposed donor. Some 2.2 million PBMCs were grown per well alongside approximately 10 IU/ml IL-2 and 8 to 10 ug/ml peptide pools. This clonotype showed up just a few times. What it binds is unknown. The study sequenced cultured CD4+ T cell DNA using the Oncomine TCR Beta short-read assay. Once CD4+ T cells had been cultured, genomic DNA was extracted from them. TCRdb reprocessed the PCR reads with MiXCR, giving one entry per CDR3 protein. There are 7,500 to 10,000 distinct CDR3 sequences in the sample; 28% occur only once, and 25% lies in the top ten.

This TCR derives from a human donor in good health. Source material: CD4+ T cells from blood, cultured in vitro. The rearrangement uses TRBV5-1 and TRBJ2-3, with D possibly being TRBD2 (5 bases). The CDR3 region is CASSRRLGADTQYF. CDR3 bases: TGCGCCAGCAGCCGGAGGCTCGGGGCAGATACGCAGTATTTT.